A selection of T cell receptor beta chains follows, all from one sample in a study of blood T cell repertoires in COVID-19. Libraries were prepared by immunoSEQ multiplex PCR; TCRdb keeps only in-frame clonotypes and omits some of them. The data show around 170,000 clones, less than 85% seen once. Sequences were obtained from PBMCs or T cells enriched from blood (not recorded which). The receptors stem from a man in his fifties who had recovered from COVID-19. Each CDR3 is given with its conserved first and last residue. Each record gives: CDR3 DNA, CDR3 protein, J gene, D gene, V gene, clone size. The D gene is left open where the match is weak. Where a row states a size, it is once, few, many or the class of an expanded clone; other rows omit it.

CDR3 DNA: TGTGCCAGCAGCCCCGGGACAGGCAACTACGAGCAGTACTTC; CDR3 protein: CASSPGTGNYEQYF; J gene: TRBJ2-7; D gene: TRBD1; V gene: TRBV5-8; clone size: .
CDR3 DNA: TGTGCCAGCAGCCGAACTGACATGACCTATGAAAAACTGTTTTTT; CDR3 protein: CASSRTDMTYEKLFF; J gene: TRBJ1-4; D gene: .; V gene: TRBV3-1/TRBV3-2; clone size: once
CDR3 DNA: TGTGCCATCAGCGTGGGACAGACTTTAGGAAACACCATATATTTT; CDR3 protein: CAISVGQTLGNTIYF; J gene: TRBJ1-3; D gene: TRBD1; V gene: TRBV10-3; clone size: .
CDR3 DNA: TGTGCCAGCAGCCAGGTCGTGCGCACCGGGGAGCTGTTTTTT; CDR3 protein: CASSQVVRTGELFF; J gene: TRBJ2-2; D gene: .; V gene: TRBV3-1/TRBV3-2; clone size: .
CDR3 DNA: TGTGCCAGCAGCCCGACTGTCGGCGTTTCACCCCTCCACTTT; CDR3 protein: CASSPTVGVSPLHF; J gene: TRBJ1-6; D gene: .; V gene: TRBV7-2; clone size: once
CDR3 DNA: TGTGCCAGCAGTTCAGATCCGGGACAGGGGATGGCTGGTGGGGGTCAGCCCCAGCATTTT; CDR3 protein: CASSSDPGQGMAGGGQPQHF; J gene: TRBJ1-5; D gene: TRBD1; V gene: TRBV2; clone size: .
CDR3 DNA: TGCGCCAGCAGCCAAGAATACAGGGTTACGCAGTATTTT; CDR3 protein: CASSQEYRVTQYF; J gene: TRBJ2-3; D gene: .; V gene: TRBV4-1; clone size: .
CDR3 DNA: TGTGCCAGCCGCCGGGACAGGGGGCATGGCGAGCAGTACTTC; CDR3 protein: CASRRDRGHGEQYF; J gene: TRBJ2-7; D gene: TRBD1; V gene: TRBV6-5; clone size: .
CDR3 DNA: TGTGCCAGCAGCCCAGACACCCTGAGCTCCTATAATTCACCCCTCCACTTT; CDR3 protein: CASSPDTLSSYNSPLHF; J gene: TRBJ1-6; D gene: .; V gene: TRBV4-2; clone size: .
CDR3 DNA: TGTGCCAGCAGCTCGACAGGGGGTTGGAACACTGAAGCTTTCTTT; CDR3 protein: CASSSTGGWNTEAFF; J gene: TRBJ1-1; D gene: TRBD1; V gene: TRBV7-3; clone size: .
CDR3 DNA: TGCGCCAGCAGCCCGTCCGGGTATGGCGGGCAAAATACGCAGTATTTT; CDR3 protein: CASSPSGYGGQNTQYF; J gene: TRBJ2-3; D gene: .; V gene: TRBV5-1; clone size: once
CDR3 DNA: TGCGCCAGCAGCCAAGCCTGGGGACAGTTTAGCAATCAGCCCCAGCATTTT; CDR3 protein: CASSQAWGQFSNQPQHF; J gene: TRBJ1-5; D gene: TRBD1; V gene: TRBV4-1; clone size: .
CDR3 DNA: TGTGCCAGCAGCCACCTACGGACAGGGGGCGAAGAAGAGACCCAGTACTTC; CDR3 protein: CASSHLRTGGEEETQYF; J gene: TRBJ2-5; D gene: .; V gene: TRBV21-1; clone size: .
CDR3 DNA: TGTGCCAGCATAAACCCCCAGGGAGGTCGAGAAAAACTGTTTTTT; CDR3 protein: CASINPQGGREKLFF; J gene: TRBJ1-4; D gene: .; V gene: TRBV28; clone size: .
CDR3 DNA: TGTGCCAGCAGCCTCCGAGCGGATGAGCAGTTCTTC; CDR3 protein: CASSLRADEQFF; J gene: TRBJ2-1; D gene: .; V gene: TRBV28; clone size: .
CDR3 DNA: TGTGCCAGCTCGTCAGTTGTTGAAAAACTGTTTTTT; CDR3 protein: CASSSVVEKLFF; J gene: TRBJ1-4; D gene: .; V gene: TRBV6-5; clone size: .
CDR3 DNA: TGTGCCAGCAGCTACGACAGGCCCTCACCTTCCTACGAGCAGTACTTC; CDR3 protein: CASSYDRPSPSYEQYF; J gene: TRBJ2-7; D gene: .; V gene: TRBV27; clone size: .
CDR3 DNA: TGTGCCAGCAGTTCGATCTCGACAGGCTTTCCCAATGAGCAGTTCTTC; CDR3 protein: CASSSISTGFPNEQFF; J gene: TRBJ2-1; D gene: .; V gene: TRBV7-9; clone size: .
CDR3 DNA: TGCGCCAGCAGCTTGGCGGGAACCTTGGGGGATACGCAGTATTTT; CDR3 protein: CASSLAGTLGDTQYF; J gene: TRBJ2-3; D gene: .; V gene: TRBV5-1; clone size: .
CDR3 DNA: TGTGCCAGCAGCGGCGCCGAACAGACGGTCGGGCGGGCAGATACGCAGTATTTT; CDR3 protein: CASSGAEQTVGRADTQYF; J gene: TRBJ2-3; D gene: .; V gene: TRBV3-1/TRBV3-2; clone size: few
CDR3 DNA: TGTGCCTGGAGCACCCTGGAGGCCCAGCGGTCCTACGAGCAGTACTTC; CDR3 protein: CAWSTLEAQRSYEQYF; J gene: TRBJ2-7; D gene: .; V gene: TRBV30; clone size: .
CDR3 DNA: TGTGCCAGCAGCCCTCACAGGGAAAACTTCAACAATGAGCAGTTCTTC; CDR3 protein: CASSPHRENFNNEQFF; J gene: TRBJ2-1; D gene: .; V gene: TRBV7-9; clone size: .
CDR3 DNA: TGTGCCAGCAGGCCGTTAAGTTGGGACAGGTTCTACGAGCAGTACTTC; CDR3 protein: CASRPLSWDRFYEQYF; J gene: TRBJ2-7; D gene: TRBD1; V gene: TRBV27; clone size: few
CDR3 DNA: TGTGCCAGCGTGTTTTCTAGCGGGGGGGTCGATGAGCAGTTCTTC; CDR3 protein: CASVFSSGGVDEQFF; J gene: TRBJ2-1; D gene: TRBD2; V gene: TRBV28; clone size: .
CDR3 DNA: TGTGCCAGCAGCTTGGTTGCCAGGGGCCCTAGCTCCTACAATGAGCAGTTCTTC; CDR3 protein: CASSLVARGPSSYNEQFF; J gene: TRBJ2-1; D gene: .; V gene: TRBV5-6; clone size: many
CDR3 DNA: TGTGCCAGCAGCAAGGATATAGACCGGGTGTCCACTGAAGCTTTCTTT; CDR3 protein: CASSKDIDRVSTEAFF; J gene: TRBJ1-1; D gene: .; V gene: TRBV21-1; clone size: .
CDR3 DNA: TGTGCCAGCAGTTTGGGGGGATGGGGTACCATATATTTT; CDR3 protein: CASSLGGWGTIYF; J gene: TRBJ1-3; D gene: .; V gene: TRBV28; clone size: .
CDR3 DNA: TGTGCCAGCAGCCCCGGGACACTCCTCCAAGAGACCCAGTACTTC; CDR3 protein: CASSPGTLLQETQYF; J gene: TRBJ2-5; D gene: .; V gene: TRBV7-6; clone size: .
CDR3 DNA: TGTGCCAGCAGCCAGCGGGGGAGTGAAAAACTGTTTTTT; CDR3 protein: CASSQRGSEKLFF; J gene: TRBJ1-4; D gene: .; V gene: TRBV14; clone size: .
CDR3 DNA: TGTGCCTACACGGGTTTAACCTACGAGCAGTACTTC; CDR3 protein: CAYTGLTYEQYF; J gene: TRBJ2-7; D gene: .; V gene: TRBV30; clone size: .
CDR3 DNA: TGTGCCAGCAGCAGCCCCGGGACTAGCGGGGAGGTTGAGCAGTTCTTC; CDR3 protein: CASSSPGTSGEVEQFF; J gene: TRBJ2-1; D gene: .; V gene: TRBV21-1; clone size: few
CDR3 DNA: TGTGCCAGCAGTTACTCGCGGGGCTCTTACGAGCAGTACTTC; CDR3 protein: CASSYSRGSYEQYF; J gene: TRBJ2-7; D gene: .; V gene: TRBV6-5; clone size: once
CDR3 DNA: TGTGCCAGCAGTCCGGGACTATCCACCGGGGAGCTGTTTTTT; CDR3 protein: CASSPGLSTGELFF; J gene: TRBJ2-2; D gene: TRBD2; V gene: TRBV6-4; clone size: .
CDR3 DNA: TGTGCCAGCAGCCCCGAGCGGGGGGGCCGACAGACCCAGTACTTC; CDR3 protein: CASSPERGGRQTQYF; J gene: TRBJ2-5; D gene: TRBD2; V gene: TRBV7-9; clone size: .
CDR3 DNA: TGTGCCAGTCAGTCGGGGTCTTCCTACGAGCAGTACTTC; CDR3 protein: CASQSGSSYEQYF; J gene: TRBJ2-7; D gene: .; V gene: TRBV7-8; clone size: .
CDR3 DNA: TGTGCCAGTAGTGTCGACTGGTATGGCTACACCTTC; CDR3 protein: CASSVDWYGYTF; J gene: TRBJ1-2; D gene: .; V gene: TRBV19; clone size: .
CDR3 DNA: TGTGCCAGCAGCCCCCGGGAAGGGGGCTACGAGCAGTACTTC; CDR3 protein: CASSPREGGYEQYF; J gene: TRBJ2-7; D gene: .; V gene: TRBV3-1/TRBV3-2; clone size: .
CDR3 DNA: TGTGCCAGCAGCCAAGGGGCAGGGGTCTTTGGTGAAGCTTTCTTT; CDR3 protein: CASSQGAGVFGEAFF; J gene: TRBJ1-1; D gene: .; V gene: TRBV3-1/TRBV3-2; clone size: once
CDR3 DNA: TGTGCCAGCAGCCCAGGTGTCGGGTTGGACTCCTATGGCTACACCTTC; CDR3 protein: CASSPGVGLDSYGYTF; J gene: TRBJ1-2; D gene: .; V gene: TRBV11-1; clone size: .
CDR3 DNA: TGTGCCACCAAGACAGGGACTGGCTCCTACGAGCAGTACTTC; CDR3 protein: CATKTGTGSYEQYF; J gene: TRBJ2-7; D gene: .; V gene: TRBV19; clone size: .
CDR3 DNA: TGTGCCAGCAGCTTACAGGGGGCTTCCTACAATGAGCAGTTCTTC; CDR3 protein: CASSLQGASYNEQFF; J gene: TRBJ2-1; D gene: TRBD1; V gene: TRBV7-2; clone size: .
CDR3 DNA: TGTGCCAGCTCACCAAGTTTCGGACAGGGAGGCGGCTACACCTTC; CDR3 protein: CASSPSFGQGGGYTF; J gene: TRBJ1-2; D gene: TRBD1; V gene: TRBV18; clone size: .
CDR3 DNA: TGTGCCAGCAGCCTCAGCGGGAATCAAGAGACCCAGTACTTC; CDR3 protein: CASSLSGNQETQYF; J gene: TRBJ2-5; D gene: TRBD2; V gene: TRBV7-9; clone size: .
CDR3 DNA: TGTGCCTGGAGTGTACAGTCGAATGAAAAACTGTTTTTT; CDR3 protein: CAWSVQSNEKLFF; J gene: TRBJ1-4; D gene: .; V gene: TRBV30; clone size: .
CDR3 DNA: TGTGCCAGCAGCTTTTTGTCGGGAAGCATCGAAAAACTGTTTTTT; CDR3 protein: CASSFLSGSIEKLFF; J gene: TRBJ1-4; D gene: .; V gene: TRBV5-6; clone size: .
CDR3 DNA: TGTGCCATCAGATCCGGGACAGGGGATTCACCCCTCCACTTT; CDR3 protein: CAIRSGTGDSPLHF; J gene: TRBJ1-6; D gene: TRBD1; V gene: TRBV10-3; clone size: .
CDR3 DNA: TGTGCCATCAGGACTAGCGGGGTCCTGAACACCGGGGAGCTGTTTTTT; CDR3 protein: CAIRTSGVLNTGELFF; J gene: TRBJ2-2; D gene: TRBD2; V gene: TRBV10-3; clone size: .
CDR3 DNA: TGTGCCAGCAGCAAAACCAGTCCCGGGGGGGCGAACGAGCAGTACTTC; CDR3 protein: CASSKTSPGGANEQYF; J gene: TRBJ2-7; D gene: TRBD2; V gene: TRBV6-6; clone size: .